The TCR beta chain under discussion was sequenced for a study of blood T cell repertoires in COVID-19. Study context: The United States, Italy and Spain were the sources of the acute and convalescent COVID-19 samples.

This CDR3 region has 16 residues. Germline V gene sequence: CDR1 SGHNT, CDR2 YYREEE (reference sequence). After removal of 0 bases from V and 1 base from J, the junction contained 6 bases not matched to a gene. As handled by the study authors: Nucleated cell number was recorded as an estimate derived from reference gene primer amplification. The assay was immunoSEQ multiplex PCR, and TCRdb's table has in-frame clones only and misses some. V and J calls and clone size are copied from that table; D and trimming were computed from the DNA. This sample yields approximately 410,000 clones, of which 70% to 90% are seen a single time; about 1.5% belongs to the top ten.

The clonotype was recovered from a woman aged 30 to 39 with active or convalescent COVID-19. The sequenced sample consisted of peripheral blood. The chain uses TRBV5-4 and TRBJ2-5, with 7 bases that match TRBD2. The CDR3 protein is CASSLEVAGSQETQYF. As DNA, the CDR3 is TGTGCCAGCAGCTTGGAGGTAGCGGGTAGCCAAGAGACCCAGTACTTC.